This TCR beta chain derives from a study of blood T cell repertoires in COVID-19. About the study: COVID-19 samples from acute and convalescent phases originated in the United States, Italy and Spain. T cells, B-cell-depleted T cells, or PBMCs supplied cDNA or gDNA.

Original analysis: Quantification of nucleated cells was approximated via reference gene primer amplification. This table comes from immunoSEQ multiplex PCR, and its TCRdb copy is limited to in-frame clones, with some not included. Clone size and V and J calls were adopted from that table, with D and trimming inferred from the DNA. The table lists about 45,000 clones, more than 70% of them singletons. V lost 1 base to trimming and J lost 16 bases; unmatched junction nucleotides: 8. The CDR3 extends over 13 amino acids. Germline V gene sequence: CDR1 SGHAT, CDR2 FQNNGV. This TCR was recovered from a woman of 80 years or more with acute or convalescent COVID-19. Sequenced material: peripheral blood. The V and J genes are TRBV11-2 and TRBJ2-1; 9 bases align to TRBD2. The CDR3 DNA follows: TGTGCCAGCAGCTTAGTTTCGAGCGGGGGGTCCTTCTTC. Protein product: CASSLVSSGGSFF.